The present TCR beta chain was sequenced within a study of T cell responses to AZD1222 COVID-19 vaccine (dated by TCRdb to the early 2020s). Looking at the study overall: TCR sequencing covered some 250 trial participants: 207 given two doses of AZD1222 and 26 given two doses of MenACWY control vaccine. Trial participants were enrolled by age into subgroups of 18-55, 56-69 and 70-plus years, and around 150, 28 and 57 TCR-sequenced participants, respectively, were included in these subgroups. General study outcomes and caveats: In the small 56-69-year group, the increase in depth fell short of significance, most likely because of low power. The vaccine-associated CD4 TCRs covered the entire spike protein, and the dominant responses fell in regions 160-218 and 743-854. Nearly half of unique spike-specific TCRs reportedly recognized epitopes outside regions mutated in the B.1.351 and B.1.1.7 variants. Conclusions about previously exposed vaccinees were limited because only a handful of AZD1222 recipients were SARS-CoV-2 seropositive at baseline. Because no samples from the day 14 peak response were available, repertoires could be characterized only after the peak T cell response. Most participants were white British and females outnumbered males, and the authors suggested that clonal diversity may have been underestimated. After two AZD1222 doses, both the breadth and the depth of spike-specific TCRs were significantly higher than at day 0 and than in MenACWY recipients.

V gives up 6 bases and J gives up 0 bases, and the segment between their germline ends measures 14 bases. CDR1 and CDR2 are read off the germline V gene as MDHEN and SYDVKM. From its cysteine to its phenylalanine, the CDR3 spans 15 amino acids. The kept DNA is CDR3 alone, 45 bases in frame from the first base. The time point label of this sample denotes: about 28 days (+/-7) after the second vaccine dose. AZD1222 recipients with second doses at about 4 weeks or about 12 weeks were pooled, because spike-specific TCR depth and breadth did not differ between schedules. Samples from vaccinated people were obtained from the UK trials COV001 and COV002, which included a single-blind randomized controlled phase 2/3 trial of AZD1222 (ChAdOx1 nCoV-19) in healthy adults. Trial participant PBMC samples were collected at day 0 and day 28 after the second dose for TCRbeta chain sequencing. With respect to this clone: No antigen is known for it. Per-base quality was not reported, and no clone a single base away is much larger than it.

The CDR3 regions of human TCRbeta chains were analyzed by immunosequencing. Per the original workflow: TCRs in the repertoires were compared against a reference library of SARS-CoV-2-specific TCRs that had been generated with the MIRA antigen-specificity platform. Breadth was defined as the fraction of unique TCRs that were SARS-CoV-2-associated, and depth was defined as the fraction of total T cells that were SARS-CoV-2-associated. Using the MIRA data, each spike-specific TCR was mapped to the spike region that the TCR reacts to and placed in a CD4 or CD8 class. Log10-transformed breadth and depth values were compared by one-way ANOVA with Sidak's multiple comparisons tests. The clones in this table, taken by TCRdb from immuneACCESS, are in-frame only. Not every clone is retained; where verified, under half of the shortfall comes from an unresolved V gene, and the cause of the rest is unknown. That table furnishes V, J and clone size, whereas the DNA furnished D and trimming. The sample table shows roughly 150,000 clones, and approximately 90% are seen once. The ten largest account for more than 0.9% of the sample.

The TCR comes from an adult who received the AZD1222 COVID-19 vaccine. This sequence uses TRBV28 and TRBJ1-2; the D gene cannot be named for sure. Sequencing used peripheral blood, obtained 28 days after the second AZD1222 dose. In nucleotides, the sequence is TGTGCCAGCAGGGGCAGGTACTATACTAACTATGGCTACACCTTC. It codes for CASRGRYYTNYGYTF.